These 14 T cell receptor beta chains share one sample of origin, sequenced in a study of CD8+CD57+ T cells in acquired aplastic anemia. The sequenced patients had an expansion of CD8+CD57+ cells seen by flow cytometry. The use of genomic DNA as template underpinned the TCR beta VDJ and CDR3 profiling. A single record per CDR3 protein comes from TCRdb applying MiXCR to the reads. This table has around 180,000 distinct CDR3 sequences, about half appearing once. The sample taken for sequencing was sorted CD4+, CD8+, or CD8+CD57+ T cells (not recorded which) from PBMCs. These receptor sequences come from a human donor with aplastic anemia.

This clonotype was seen more than once but under ten times. The chain is built from TRBV24-1 and TRBJ2-3; D is unclear. The CDR3 is 15 residues long. Trimming took off 4 bases at V and 3 bases at J, with 13 bases between the two ends. Germline V gene sequence: CDR1 KGHDR, CDR2 SFDVKD. The CDR3 sequence: CATSEGISWTDTQYF. The CDR3, as DNA: TGTGCCACCAGTGAGGGAATTTCTTGGACAGATACGCAGTATTTT.

This chain links TRBV7-9 with TRBJ2-2; D is unresolved. Germline lookup yields CDR1 SEHNR and CDR2 FQNEAQ (reference sequence). Trimming stripped 7 bases from V and 7 bases from J, with 13 bases between. The CDR3 sequence is 13 residues long. CDR3 protein: CASTWLRGGELFF. As DNA, the CDR3 is TGTGCCAGCACCTGGCTCCGAGGCGGGGAGCTGTTTTTT.

The chain links TRBV27 to TRBJ1-5; D is uncertain. Trimming stripped 3 bases from V and 5 bases from J, with 5 bases between. CDR1 and CDR2 from the germline V gene are MNHEY and SMNVEV (reference sequence). This CDR3 region has 12 residues. CDR3 protein: CASSFRDQPQHF. CDR3 in DNA: TGTGCCAGCAGTTTTAGGGATCAGCCCCAGCATTTT.

This clonotype was observed a single time. The chain is built from TRBV15 and TRBJ2-7; D is undetermined. The ends were cut back, 5 bases at V and 5 bases at J, with 16 bases in the middle. The CDR3 is 14 amino acids. From germline, CDR1 is LNHNV and CDR2 YYDKDF (reference sequence). DNA of the CDR3: TGTGCCACCAGCGGGGATCCCGAAGGGCACGAGCAGTACTTC. Translating it yields CATSGDPEGHEQYF.

Turning to this clonotype: The conserved phenylalanine or tryptophan is not found at the CDR3 terminus, so this likely reflects a read error. The chain is built from TRBV5-6 and TRBJ2-7; possible D gene TRBD2, 5 bases. This CDR3 is built from 14 residues. Trimming stripped 2 bases from V and 4 bases from J, with 13 bases between. Germline CDR1 reads SGHDT; CDR2 reads YYEEEE. CDR3 sequence (DNA): TGTGCCAGCAGCTTCGGGAATAATTTGTACGAGCAGTACCTC. Its protein product is CASSFGNNLYEQYL.

This clonotype was counted ten times or more. The rearrangement links TRBV20-1 to TRBJ2-3; the match to TRBD2 covers 9 bases. The ends lost 5 bases at V and 6 bases at J; junction bases unmatched: 15. The CDR3 has 16 residues. The germline V gene has CDR1 DFQATT and CDR2 SNEGSKA (reference sequence). The DNA for the CDR3 is TGCAGTGCTGGACCGGGTAGCGGGGGAGGCGCGGATACGCAGTATTTT. Translation: CSAGPGSGGGADTQYF.

This clonotype came up a few times. The V and J genes are TRBV18 and TRBJ1-1; weak D call: TRBD1 (6 bases). Per germline, CDR1 KGHSH and CDR2 LQKENI. The CDR3 is 11 residues long. V lost 4 bases, J lost 8 bases, and 8 bases lay in between. The CDR3 coding sequence is TGTGCCAGCTCACTCGACAGGGAAGCTTTCTTT. Residues: CASSLDREAFF.

The chain couples TRBV24-1 to TRBJ2-5; weak D call: TRBD1 (6 bases). Germline CDR1 and CDR2: KGHDR and SFDVKD. Trimming removed 9 bases at V and 4 bases at J, with 11 bases between. This CDR3 is built from 12 residues. For the CDR3, the DNA is TGTGCCACCGCCGGGACAAGAGAGACCCAGTACTTC. This sequence encodes CATAGTRETQYF.

The table lists this clonotype with many counts. The chain carries TRBV25-1 and TRBJ1-1; D is ambiguous. V was trimmed by 8 bases and J by 7 bases, leaving 11 bases between them. Germline V gene sequence: CDR1 MGHDK, CDR2 SYGVNS. This CDR3 contains 11 residues. CDR3 DNA sequence: TGTGCCAGCCCCATCGGGAGTGAAGCTTTCTTT. Protein sequence: CASPIGSEAFF.

V gene TRBV7-2 combines with J gene TRBJ1-2; the D is unclear. The ends were cut back, 3 bases at V and 3 bases at J, with 8 bases in the middle. Germline CDR1 SGHTA, CDR2 FQGNSA. CDR3 length equals 13 residues. Here the CDR3 reads CASSFGSDYGYTF. The CDR3 region has the DNA TGTGCCAGCAGCTTCGGCAGCGACTATGGCTACACCTTC.

The genes are TRBV2 and TRBJ1-5; no clear D. CDR1 and CDR2 (germline): SNHLY, FYNNEI. The V end lost 6 bases, the J end lost 0 bases, and 12 bases lay between the germline ends. This CDR3 is built from 15 residues. The CDR3 region has the DNA TGTGCCAGCAGACTCTTAGGGAATAGCAATCAGCCCCAGCATTTT. This gives the protein CASRLLGNSNQPQHF.

This clonotype was seen only a few times. The rearrangement uses TRBV10-3 and TRBJ2-2; D possibly uses TRBD1 or TRBD2 (5 bases each). Germline V lookup: CDR1 ENHRY, CDR2 SYGVKD. Trimming took 5 bases from V and 2 from J, leaving 9 bases between them. The CDR3 loop spans 14 amino acids. CDR3 DNA sequence: TGTGCCATCAGTCGGGACGGTAACACCGGGGAGCTGTTTTTT. The encoded protein is CAISRDGNTGELFF.

V and J are TRBV9 and TRBJ1-2; 7 nucleotides align to TRBD1. This CDR3 region has 15 residues. The V segment lost 0 bases and the J segment 2 bases; nucleotides outside the gene matches: 4. CDR1 and CDR2 (germline): SGDLS, YYNGEE. CDR3 sequence: CASSVEADRNYGYTF. Written as DNA, the CDR3 is TGTGCCAGCAGCGTAGAAGCGGACAGGAACTATGGCTACACCTTC.

As DNA, the CDR3 is TGTGCCAGCAGTCTCACTGAAGCTTTCTTT. Protein product: CASSLTEAFF. The rearrangement links TRBV7-8 to TRBJ1-1, with D uncertain. The CDR3 is 10 residues long. Germline V gives CDR1 SGHVS, CDR2 FQNEAQ. Trimming left V 6 bases short and J 4 bases short, with 3 bases between.